This T cell receptor (beta chain) was sequenced for a study of cytotoxic CD8 clonotypes in ibrutinib-treated CLL. The overall study: Response sampling occurred after a median roughly 11 months of treatment (range 6 to 36). When averaged across all of the samples, the counts came to 255,043 productive templates and 80,000 to 100,000 productive rearrangements. Study-level points and caveats: Rising at ibrutinib response, clonality subsequently fell back toward baseline at progression.

Looked up from germline, CDR1 is SGHRS and CDR2 is YFSETQ. The CDR3 runs 15 residues. Trimming removed 5 bases from V and 7 bases from J; junction bases left unmatched: 10. Extraction of roughly 2 micrograms of genomic DNA from cryopreserved PBMCs supplied material for TCR beta libraries. Comments on this clone: The antigen is undetermined.

Libraries were prepared by immunoSEQ multiplex PCR; TCRdb keeps only in-frame clonotypes and omits some of them. This sample has roughly 250,000 clones, with 60% to 75% found just once. V gene TRBV5-1 combines with J gene TRBJ1-5; 9 nucleotides match TRBD1. The sample consisted of PBMCs, taken after 24 months of ibrutinib treatment. This receptor was identified in a human donor with chronic lymphocytic leukemia. CDR3 sequence: CASRPGLDRGQPQHF. The DNA for the CDR3 is TGCGCCAGCAGACCGGGTTTGGACAGGGGCCAGCCCCAGCATTTT.